Each of the 29 T cell receptor beta chains below was sequenced from the same sample in a study of long-term antiretroviral therapy in people with HIV. The assay, immunoSEQ v3.0, was run at survey level. The repertoire was sequenced with immunoSEQ multiplex PCR; TCRdb's copy has only in-frame clones and lacks some. Among about 11,000 clones, under 85% were seen once, and the ten largest hold under 20%. The sequencing used unsorted PBMCs, collected at the start of antiretroviral therapy, before treatment. These receptor sequences come from a man younger than 45 with HIV.

The V call is TRBV14, the J call TRBJ2-3; unclear D gene. Germline V gene lookup returns CDR1 SGHDN and CDR2 FVKESK. V was cut by 0 bases and J by 0 bases, with 16 bases left in between. The CDR3 consists of 18 residues. CDR3 sequence (DNA): TGTGCCAGCAGCCAAGACCTTGAGGTGCGGATAAGCACAGATACGCAGTATTTT. As protein: CASSQDLEVRISTDTQYF. Together with reference TRBV14 and TRBJ2-3, the CDR3 gives the full variable domain: EAGVTQFPSHSVIEKGQTVTLRCDPISGHDNLYWYRRVMGKEIKFLLHFVKESKQDESGMPNNRFLAERTGGTYSTLKVQPAELEDSGVYFCASSQDLEVRISTDTQYFGPGTRLTVL.

The chain links TRBV18 to TRBJ2-3; D call uncertain. From germline, CDR1 is KGHSH and CDR2 LQKENI. V lost 3 bases and J lost 0, with 7 bases in between. This CDR3 comprises 14 residues. DNA of the CDR3: TGTGCCAGCTCACCTCTGTTTAGCACAGATACGCAGTATTTT. It translates to CASSPLFSTDTQYF.

The chain recombines TRBV6-4 with TRBJ2-1; possibly TRBD2 for D (5 bases). V lost 1 base and J 9 bases, leaving 16 bases between the germline ends. Germline V gene data show CDR1 as MRHNA and CDR2 as SNTAGT. This CDR3 comprises 15 residues. The CDR3 nucleotides read TGTGCCAGCAGTGACTACTCCCGGGGTTTAGGTGAGCAGTTCTTC. Its protein is CASSDYSRGLGEQFF.

The V call is TRBV9, the J call TRBJ2-7; D may correspond to TRBD1 or TRBD2 (5 bases each). Germline lookup yields CDR1 SGDLS and CDR2 YYNGEE. The CDR3 sequence is 13 residues long. Trimming stripped 4 bases from V and 3 bases from J, with 11 bases between. The DNA of the CDR3 is TGTGCCAGCAGCCTCCGGGACGGCTACGAGCAGTACTTC. Protein: CASSLRDGYEQYF.

The chain couples TRBV29-1 to TRBJ1-2, with TRBD1 as a possible D gene (5 bases). This CDR3 is 11 amino acids long. The V gene lost 3 bases and the J gene lost 10 bases, with 12 bases spanning the gap. Per the germline V gene, CDR1 is SQVTM and CDR2 is ANQGSEA. The CDR3 protein is CSVDRGGDYTF. The DNA for the CDR3 is TGCAGCGTTGATCGGGGGGGGGACTACACCTTC.

This clone was observed a single time. The J gene is TRBJ2-1, the V gene TRBV6-5, with 7 bases that match TRBD2. The V gene's germline CDR1 is MNHEY and CDR2 SVGAGI. Trimming removed 4 bases from V and 7 bases from J; junction bases left unmatched: 7. This CDR3 comprises 14 residues. The CDR3 DNA sequence: TGTGCCAGCAGTTTGGGTGGGAGGGTGAATGAGCAGTTCTTC. Its protein is CASSLGGRVNEQFF.

The genes are TRBV27 and TRBJ1-5; the D gene is possibly TRBD1 (5 bases). Germline values: CDR1 MNHEY, CDR2 SMNVEV (reference sequence). Trimming cost V 4 bases and J 6 bases, with 10 bases left between them. There are 13 residues in the CDR3. The CDR3 region is CASSYMGGQPQHF. The CDR3, as DNA: TGTGCCAGCAGTTATATGGGGGGTCAGCCCCAGCATTTT.

V gene TRBV18 combines with J gene TRBJ1-1; D not certain. The CDR3 sequence is 14 residues long. Germline V lookup: CDR1 KGHSH, CDR2 LQKENI. V was shortened by 3 bases and J by 1 base, with 9 bases between the two germline ends. CDR3 sequence: CASSPPGRNTEAFF. The CDR3 DNA sequence: TGTGCCAGCTCACCCCCAGGTAGGAACACTGAAGCTTTCTTT.

The rearrangement joins TRBV6-6 to TRBJ1-4; D might be TRBD1 (5 bases). There are 15 residues in the CDR3. Looked up from germline, CDR1 is MNHNY and CDR2 is SVGAGI (reference sequence). V lost 0 bases to trimming and J lost 4 bases, with 9 bases between them. CDR3 DNA: TGTGCCAGCAGTTACTCGACGGGGGGTAATGAAAAACTGTTTTTT. This translates into CASSYSTGGNEKLFF.

The chain recombines TRBV18 with TRBJ2-7; D call uncertain. Germline loops: CDR1 KGHSH, CDR2 LQKENI. The CDR3 has 17 amino acids. Trimming pared 4 bases from V and 0 bases from J, leaving 19 bases between. The CDR3 nucleotides are TGTGCCAGCTCACTCGGCGATACGGGCCCGAGCTCCTACGAGCAGTACTTC. Its translation is CASSLGDTGPSSYEQYF.

V is TRBV5-5 and J is TRBJ2-2; D not certain. There are 13 residues in the CDR3. The V gene's germline CDR1 is SGHKS and CDR2 YYEKEE (reference sequence). V dropped 0 bases and J dropped 6 bases, with 6 bases sitting between them. The CDR3 spells CASSLDGPGELFF. The CDR3 DNA reads TGTGCCAGCAGCTTGGATGGTCCCGGGGAGCTGTTTTTT.

The chain uses TRBV27 and TRBJ2-7, with 8 bases matching TRBD1. The CDR3 runs 14 residues. Germline CDR1 MNHEY, CDR2 SMNVEV (reference sequence). Trimming took 5 bases from V and 3 from J; bases not matched to a gene: 6. The CDR3 sequence is CASSVQGAFYEQYF. CDR3 in DNA: TGTGCCAGCAGTGTTCAGGGGGCCTTCTACGAGCAGTACTTC.

The chain is built from TRBV7-8 and TRBJ2-7; D might be TRBD2 (6 bases). Germline loops: CDR1 SGHVS, CDR2 FQNEAQ. V lost 1 base, J lost 3 bases, and 13 bases lay in between. The CDR3 covers 15 residues. The CDR3 DNA is TGTGCCAGCAGCTTAGAGGACGGGGGAAACTACGAGCAGTACTTC. It is translated as CASSLEDGGNYEQYF.

The V gene is TRBV5-4, the J gene TRBJ2-2; 8 bases agree with TRBD1. This CDR3 has 15 amino acids. The junction had 9 bases not matched to a gene; V was cut back by 6 bases and J by 5 bases. The V gene's germline CDR1 is SGHNT and CDR2 YYREEE (reference sequence). The CDR3 spells CASKDRVGTTGELFF. For the CDR3, the DNA is TGTGCCAGCAAGGACAGGGTAGGAACGACCGGGGAGCTGTTTTTT.

The table lists this clone with a few counts. The rearrangement links TRBV18 to TRBJ1-2; 7 bases line up with TRBD1. The J segment lost 5 bases and the V segment lost 3 bases, leaving 15 bases of the junction unmatched. Germline V gives CDR1 KGHSH, CDR2 LQKENI. This CDR3 comprises 17 residues. The CDR3 DNA follows: TGTGCCAGCTCACCCGAAGCCCCGGGACAGTACACATATGGCTACACCTTC. Translating it yields CASSPEAPGQYTYGYTF. The full variable domain, with the rest looked up from reference TRBV18 and TRBJ1-2, is NAGVMQNPRHLVRRRGQEARLRCSPMKGHSHVYWYRQLPEEGLKFMVYLQKENIIDESGMPKERFSAEFPKEGPSILRIQQVVRGDSAAYFCASSPEAPGQYTYGYTFGSGTRLTVV.

This clone was observed a single time. This chain connects TRBV4-1 to TRBJ2-7, with a possible D match to TRBD2 (5 bases). Trimming removed 6 bases at V and 2 bases at J, with 8 bases between. The CDR3 extends over 12 amino acids. Germline V gives CDR1 MGHRA, CDR2 YSYEKL. This CDR3 is CASSPGTYEQYF. The CDR3 nucleotides read TGCGCCAGCAGTCCCGGGACCTACGAGCAGTACTTC.

The V gene is TRBV11-1, the J gene TRBJ2-3; no definite D call. The CDR3 extends over 14 amino acids. CDR1 is SGHAT and CDR2 is FQDESV in the germline V gene (reference sequence). The V and J ends lost 8 bases and 1 base respectively, with 13 bases between them. The DNA for the CDR3 is TGTGCCAGCTCCCCACCACCCGGCACAGATACGCAGTATTTT. Encoded protein: CASSPPPGTDTQYF.

The chain recombines TRBV9 with TRBJ1-6; weak D call: TRBD1 (6 bases). Germline CDR1 reads SGDLS; CDR2 reads YYNGEE. V lost 0 bases and J lost 10, with 11 bases in between. The CDR3 consists of 14 residues. This chain's CDR3 is CASSVGVGGSPLHF. For the CDR3, the DNA is TGTGCCAGCAGCGTAGGGGTAGGGGGATCACCCCTCCACTTT.

CDR3 in DNA: TGTGCCTGGAGTCCAAAGGACAGGGGGGATCAGCCCCAGCATTTT. This sequence encodes CAWSPKDRGDQPQHF. The V and J genes are TRBV30 and TRBJ1-5; 10 bases agree with TRBD1. The CDR3 length is 15 residues. The V and J ends lost 2 bases and 5 bases, in that order; junction bases with no gene match: 6. The germline V gene encodes CDR1 GTSNPN and CDR2 SVGIG (reference sequence).

The chain employs TRBV29-1 and TRBJ2-1, with a tentative D call TRBD2 (6 bases). Germline assignment: CDR1 SQVTM and CDR2 ANQGSEA. The germline V and J ends were trimmed by 4 bases and 5 bases, with 12 bases remaining between them. The CDR3 loop spans 13 amino acids. The CDR3 bases are TGCAGCGTTGTAGGGCGGGACCACAATGAGCAGTTCTTC. Translating gives CSVVGRDHNEQFF.

The V and J genes are TRBV5-1 and TRBJ2-1; 8 nucleotides line up with TRBD1. Germline assignment: CDR1 SGHRS and CDR2 YFSETQ. The CDR3 is 18 residues long. The V and J ends lost 2 bases and 0 bases, in that order; junction bases with no gene match: 10. The CDR3 protein is CASSFPGTGDSSYNEQFF. The CDR3 nucleotides read TGCGCCAGCAGCTTTCCCGGGACAGGTGATAGCTCCTACAATGAGCAGTTCTTC.

This clone was detected a few times. The chain carries TRBV6-1 and TRBJ1-3, with D perhaps matching TRBD1 (6 bases). This CDR3 is 13 amino acids long. Germline loops: CDR1 MNHNS, CDR2 SASEGT. The germline V and J ends were trimmed by 11 bases and 4 bases, with 15 bases remaining between them. For the CDR3, the DNA is TGTGCCGGTGAGAACGGACAGGGAAACACCATATATTTT. Translating gives CAGENGQGNTIYF.

This chain uses TRBV28 with TRBJ1-4; perhaps TRBD1 as D (5 bases). V was trimmed by 6 bases and J by 0 bases, leaving 11 bases between them. The germline V gene has CDR1 MDHEN and CDR2 SYDVKM. The CDR3 consists of 15 residues. For the CDR3, the DNA is TGTGCCAGCAGGCAACTCAGGGCAACTAATGAAAAACTGTTTTTT. Protein product: CASRQLRATNEKLFF.

The rearrangement joins TRBV27 to TRBJ2-5; the D is unclear. Per the germline V gene, CDR1 is MNHEY and CDR2 is SMNVEV (reference sequence). Deletions cut 4 bases from V and 4 bases from J, with 13 bases between. This CDR3 is built from 14 residues. DNA of the CDR3: TGTGCCAGCAGTTCCAACGTCCGAACAGAGACCCAGTACTTC. Translated: CASSSNVRTETQYF.

The table lists this clone with a few counts. The chain combines TRBV27 with TRBJ1-2; D is ambiguous. V lost 3 bases, J lost 0 bases, and 8 bases lay in between. The CDR3 is 14 residues long. The V gene's germline CDR1 is MNHEY and CDR2 SMNVEV (reference sequence). DNA of the CDR3: TGTGCCAGCAGTTTTCGCAAGACTAACTATGGCTACACCTTC. It specifies CASSFRKTNYGYTF.

The chain uses TRBV4-3 and TRBJ1-1, with 8 positions matching TRBD1. CDR3 length: 14 amino acids. Germline-derived CDR1 and CDR2 are LGHNA and YSLEER. Unmatched junction bases numbered 3, after V lost 4 bases and J lost 2 bases. The CDR3 DNA is TGCGCCAGCAGCCCAGGGGGCTACAACACTGAAGCTTTCTTT. This codes for CASSPGGYNTEAFF.

The rearrangement links TRBV5-1 to TRBJ2-7, with D hard to call. Trimming cost V 1 base and J 6 bases, with 17 bases left between them. The CDR3 has 15 residues. From germline, CDR1 is SGHRS and CDR2 YFSETQ. The CDR3 nucleotides are TGCGCCAGCAGCTTGCCTGGGCCGGACCGCAGCGAGCAGTACTTC. Translation: CASSLPGPDRSEQYF.

Only one count was recorded for this clone. This rearrangement joins TRBV21-1 to TRBJ2-7; TRBD2 was called by the table and not checked on the DNA. TRBV21-1 is annotated as a pseudogene. The CDR3 is 14 amino acids. In nucleotides, the CDR3 is TGTGCCAGCAGCAACACGGTCCCACCCGTCGAGCAGTACTTC. Translated: CASSNTVPPVEQYF.

V usage is TRBV5-1 and J usage is TRBJ1-2; D is unclear. The germline CDR1 and CDR2 sequences are SGHRS and YFSETQ. This CDR3 spans 11 amino acids. The V end lost 0 bases, the J end lost 8 bases, and 5 bases lay between the germline ends. This CDR3 reads CASSLGGGYTF. CDR3 nucleotides: TGCGCCAGCAGCTTGGGTGGAGGCTACACCTTC.